The rows below give T cell receptor beta chains drawn from one sample of a study of blood T cell repertoires in COVID-19. Clones were read by immunoSEQ multiplex PCR, and TCRdb kept only the in-frame ones, dropping some. The profile covers approximately 98,000 clones, with 88% appearing a single time and over 2% taken by the ten largest. The sample consisted of peripheral blood. Source of these receptors: a human donor in a cohort sampled during active COVID-19. Both conserved end residues are part of each CDR3. The D gene is left open where the match is weak. Size is omitted from some rows. Given values are once, few, many or a class for expanded clones.

NA | TRBJ1-1 | 15 | NA | TRBV19 | TGTGCCAGTAGCTCTGGGGAAGTAAGGGGAACTGAAGCTTTCTTT | CASSSGEVRGTEAFF
NA | TRBJ2-1 | 17 | many | TRBV4-2 | TGTGCCAGCAGCCAAGTCGGGCGGGACCCCGCCTACAATGAGCAGTTCTTC | CASSQVGRDPAYNEQFF
NA | TRBJ2-5 | 13 | NA | TRBV7-2 | TGTGCCAGCAGCTACAGGGTACAACAGACCCAGTACTTC | CASSYRVQQTQYF
NA | TRBJ2-1 | 16 | NA | TRBV27 | TGTGCCAGCAGTTCTCCGGGGGAGCGGGCCTACAATGAGCAGTTCTTC | CASSSPGERAYNEQFF
TRBD2 | TRBJ2-3 | 17 | NA | TRBV5-4 | TGTGCCAGCAGCTGGGGGGGACTAGCGGGAGGATCAGATACGCAGTATTTT | CASSWGGLAGGSDTQYF
TRBD2 | TRBJ2-4 | 16 | once | TRBV5-4 | TGTGCCAGCAGCTTTGGAGCGGGAGTGGCCAAAAACATTCAGTACTTC | CASSFGAGVAKNIQYF
NA | TRBJ2-1 | 12 | NA | TRBV21-1 | TGTGCCAGCAGCAAAGTAGAAAAGGAGCAGTTCTTC | CASSKVEKEQFF
TRBD1 | TRBJ1-6 | 20 | NA | TRBV29-1 | TGCAGCGCCCCCTTCCCGGGACAGGGAACCTCTTGCTCCTATAATTCACCCCTCCACTTT | CSAPFPGQGTSCSYNSPLHF
TRBD1 | TRBJ2-1 | 15 | NA | TRBV19 | TGTGCCAGTAGTATTCGACAGGGGCACTACAATGAGCAGTTCTTC | CASSIRQGHYNEQFF
TRBD1 | TRBJ2-3 | 16 | NA | TRBV28 | TGTGCCAGCAGTCTGCCACCGACAGGGGGCACAGATACGCAGTATTTT | CASSLPPTGGTDTQYF
TRBD1 | TRBJ1-1 | 17 | NA | TRBV7-9 | TGTGCCAGCAGCTGGGGACAGGGGCTGGGGTCGAACACTGAAGCTTTCTTT | CASSWGQGLGSNTEAFF
NA | TRBJ2-5 | 13 | NA | TRBV19 | TGTGCCAGTAGCCAGGGAAGGCAAGAGACCCAGTACTTC | CASSQGRQETQYF
NA | TRBJ1-6 | 16 | NA | TRBV14 | TGTGCCAGCAGCCCTGATCTGGGGGCGATAAATTCACCCCTCCACTTT | CASSPDLGAINSPLHF